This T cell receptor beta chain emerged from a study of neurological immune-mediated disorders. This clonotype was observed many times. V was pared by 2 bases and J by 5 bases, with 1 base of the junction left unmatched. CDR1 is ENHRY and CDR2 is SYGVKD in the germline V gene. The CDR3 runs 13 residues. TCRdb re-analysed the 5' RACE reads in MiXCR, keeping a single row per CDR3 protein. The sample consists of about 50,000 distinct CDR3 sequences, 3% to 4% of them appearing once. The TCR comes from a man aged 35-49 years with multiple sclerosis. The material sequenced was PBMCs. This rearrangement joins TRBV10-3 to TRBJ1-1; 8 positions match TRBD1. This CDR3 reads CAISERQGTEAFF. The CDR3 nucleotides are TGTGCCATCAGTGAGCGACAGGGGACTGAAGCTTTCTTT.